The source of this T cell receptor (beta chain) is a study of blood T cell repertoires in COVID-19. At the level of the study: Sites across the United States, Italy and Spain contributed samples from acute and convalescent COVID-19. From T cells, B-cell-depleted T cells, or PBMCs came the material, which was cDNA or gDNA.

The data were produced by immunoSEQ multiplex PCR, yet TCRdb's version contains in-frame clones alone and is incomplete. The sample yields some 56,000 clones, around 67% seen once. The CDR3 has 13 amino acids. The germline gives CDR1 SGHVS, CDR2 FQNEAQ. V gave up 0 bases and J gave up 5 bases, with 5 bases separating them. The chain uses TRBV7-8 and TRBJ1-5; D may be TRBD1 (5 bases). Material: peripheral blood. This receptor was obtained from a woman aged 50 to 60 with active or convalescent COVID-19. CDR3 bases: TGTGCCAGCAGCTTAGCACAGGATCAGCCCCAGCATTTT. Amino acids: CASSLAQDQPQHF.